The sequence of this TCR beta chain was determined in a study of blood T cell repertoires in COVID-19. Study details: Italy, Spain and the United States were the sources of the convalescent and acute COVID-19 samples. Nucleic acid was either cDNA or gDNA, and it came from T cells, B-cell-depleted T cells, or PBMCs.

In the authors' workflow: Amplified reference gene primers provided the basis for estimating nucleated cell counts. Method: immunoSEQ multiplex PCR; TCRdb's copy keeps in-frame clones and lacks some. V and J calls and clone size are given by that table; D and trimming were obtained from the DNA. The data contain roughly 75,000 clones, roughly 89% of them singletons. Germline values: CDR1 SQVTM, CDR2 ANQGSEA. This CDR3 region has 13 residues. V lost 6 bases to trimming and J lost 3 bases; unmatched junction nucleotides: 4. The sequencing input was peripheral blood. This TCR was sampled from a man aged 60-69 years with acute or convalescent COVID-19. The chain uses TRBV29-1 and TRBJ1-1; TRBD1 matches at 10 bases. The CDR3 reads CSVRTGGDTEAFF. Here the CDR3 DNA reads TGCAGCGTGCGGACAGGGGGGGACACTGAAGCTTTCTTT.